This entry lists 16 T cell receptor beta chains sequenced from one sample in a study of T cell repertoires in cytomegalovirus infection. TCRdb re-analysed the reads in MiXCR, keeping a single row per CDR3 protein. This sample has about 190,000 distinct CDR3 sequences, with about a tenth found just once. Sequenced sample: PBMCs. These receptors were obtained from a human donor in good health (CMV status not recorded). Some clones in this sample may be carry-over from other donors' samples.

Note on this clonotype: A read error may explain this, as a much larger clone is one base away. The CDR3 nucleotides are TGTACCAGCAGTTTAGGGCGGGAGCTCTACGAGCAGTACTTC. Amino acid sequence: CTSSLGRELYEQYF. V usage is TRBV12-3 or TRBV12-4 and J usage is TRBJ2-7; 7 positions match TRBD2. The CDR3 sequence is 14 residues long.

This clonotype occurred many times. The chain links TRBV7-8 to TRBJ2-7, with no clear D. The CDR3 runs 13 residues. V was cut by 7 bases and J by 4 bases, with 14 bases left in between. CDR1 and CDR2 (germline): SGHVS, FQNEAQ. In DNA, the CDR3 is TGTGCCAGCACCCCTGTGGGTAGGTACGAGCAGTACTTC. Amino acids: CASTPVGRYEQYF. Supplemented by reference TRBV7-8 and TRBJ2-7, the full variable domain reads GAGVSQSPRYKVAKRGQDVALRCDPISGHVSLFWYQQALGQGPEFLTYFQNEAQLDKSGLPSDRFFAERPEGSVSTLKIQRTQQEDSAVYLCASTPVGRYEQYFGPGTRLTVT.

The sample holds many counts of this clonotype. CDR3 nucleotides: TGTGCTAGTGGCGACGGGACACCCACCGGGGAGCTGTTTTTT. This encodes CASGDGTPTGELFF. This chain links TRBV12-5 with TRBJ2-2; TRBD1 is a possible D gene (6 bases). The germline V and J ends were trimmed by 6 bases and 4 bases, with 12 bases remaining between them. This CDR3 has 14 amino acids. CDR1 LGHNT and CDR2 FRNRAP come from the germline V gene.

The V and J genes are TRBV29-1 and TRBJ2-5; D ambiguous. The CDR3 loop spans 12 amino acids. Per germline, CDR1 SQVTM and CDR2 ANQGSEA. V was trimmed by 7 bases and J by 5 bases, leaving 14 bases between them. CDR3 loop: CSAETDWETQYF. CDR3 nucleotide sequence: TGCAGCGCCGAGACCGACTGGGAGACCCAGTACTTC.

This clonotype was observed a handful of times. V usage is TRBV3-1 and J usage is TRBJ2-7; 8 nucleotides match TRBD2. The V and J ends lost 4 bases and 3 bases, in that order; junction bases with no gene match: 5. CDR3 length: 14 amino acids. Germline values: CDR1 LGHDT, CDR2 YNNKEL (reference sequence). The CDR3 loop is CASSRSSGSYEQYF. CDR3 bases: TGTGCCAGCAGCCGAAGCAGCGGGAGCTACGAGCAGTACTTC.

This chain uses TRBV2 with TRBJ1-4, with TRBD1 identical over 8 bases. The CDR3 contains 12 residues. Germline-derived CDR1 and CDR2 are SNHLY and FYNNEI. Unmatched junction bases numbered 5, after V lost 7 bases and J lost 10 bases. The CDR3 is CASIQGAGKLFF. The CDR3 region has the DNA TGTGCCAGCATCCAGGGGGCGGGAAAACTGTTTTTT. The whole variable domain, filled in from reference TRBV2 and TRBJ1-4, reads EPEVTQTPSHQVTQMGQEVILRCVPISNHLYFYWYRQILGQKVEFLVSFYNNEISEKSEIFDDQFSVERPDGSNFTLKIRSTKLEDSAMYFCASIQGAGKLFFGSGTQLSVL.

In its sample, this clonotype was seen many times. This sequence joins TRBV7-2 and TRBJ1-6, with 8 bases that match TRBD1. CDR1 is SGHTA, CDR2 FQGNSA, per germline. V was clipped by 5 bases and J by 9 bases; unmatched bases: 9. This CDR3 has 15 residues. This CDR3 reads CASSPRTGLASPLHF. Here the CDR3 DNA reads TGTGCCAGCAGCCCTCGGACAGGGTTGGCTTCACCCCTCCACTTT. The full variable domain, with the rest looked up from reference TRBV7-2 and TRBJ1-6, is GAGVSQSPSNKVTEKGKDVELRCDPISGHTALYWYRQSLGQGLEFLIYFQGNSAPDKSGLPSDRFSAERTGGSVSTLTIQRTQQEDSAVYLCASSPRTGLASPLHFGNGTRLTVT.

This clonotype was picked up many times. The V and J genes are TRBV7-8 and TRBJ2-2; 12 bases map to TRBD2. Germline values: CDR1 SGHVS, CDR2 FQNEAQ. The CDR3 extends over 17 amino acids. With 6 bases clipped from V and 5 bases from J, the junction kept 10 bases outside the gene matches. The CDR3 sequence: CASSSRLAGVGTGELFF. The CDR3 DNA is TGTGCCAGCAGTTCCCGACTAGCGGGAGTGGGGACCGGGGAGCTGTTTTTT.

This clonotype has at least ten counts. The chain employs TRBV7-9 and TRBJ1-3; D gene uncertain. Trimming left V 2 bases short and J 0 bases short, with 14 bases between. From germline, CDR1 is SEHNR and CDR2 FQNEAQ (reference sequence). The CDR3 length is 17 residues. CDR3 in DNA: TGTGCCAGCAGCTTATCGGCGGCGCTGATCTCTGGAAACACCATATATTTT. Amino acids: CASSLSAALISGNTIYF. The full variable domain, rest sourced from reference TRBV7-9 and TRBJ1-3, is DTGVSQNPRHKITKRGQNVTFRCDPISEHNRLYWYRQTLGQGPEFLTYFQNEAQLEKSRLLSDRFSAERPKGSFSTLEIQRTEQGDSAMYLCASSLSAALISGNTIYFGEGSWLTVV.

Only a few counts were recorded for this clonotype. This chain uses TRBV7-2 with TRBJ1-4; D possibly corresponds to TRBD1 (5 bases). V lost 5 bases, J lost 8 bases, and 18 bases lay in between. This CDR3 is 15 amino acids long. Germline CDR1 SGHTA, CDR2 FQGNSA. The CDR3, as DNA: TGTGCCAGCAGCCCCCTCGGGGCGGGTGGGGAAAAACTGTTTTTT. Protein product: CASSPLGAGGEKLFF.

This clonotype was found many times. This chain connects TRBV12-3 or TRBV12-4 to TRBJ2-7, with a possible D match to TRBD1 (6 bases). This CDR3 comprises 14 residues. The V gene lost 5 bases and the J gene lost 3 bases, with 14 bases spanning the gap. CDR3 sequence: CASSASDRNYEQYF. The CDR3 DNA is TGTGCCAGCAGTGCCTCTGACAGGAACTACGAGCAGTACTTC.

This clonotype was detected only a few times. This rearrangement joins TRBV15 to TRBJ1-4; no clear D gene. This CDR3 has 14 amino acids. Trimming pared 1 base from V and 6 bases from J, leaving 9 bases between. Germline lookup yields CDR1 LNHNV and CDR2 YYDKDF (reference sequence). The CDR3 bases are TGTGCCACCAGCAGAGCCGACAAAGATGAAAAACTGTTTTTT. Translated, it gives CATSRADKDEKLFF.

The rearrangement uses TRBV6-5 and TRBJ2-2; TRBD2 matches at 7 bases. V was pared by 2 bases and J by 3 bases, with 0 bases of the junction left unmatched. From germline, CDR1 is MNHEY and CDR2 SVGAGI. CDR3 size: 14 residues. The CDR3 bases are TGTGCCAGCAGTTACGGGAGGGACACCGGGGAGCTGTTTTTT. As protein: CASSYGRDTGELFF.

V and J are TRBV6-6 and TRBJ1-5; D is unresolved. CDR1 is MNHNY and CDR2 is SVGAGI in the germline V gene (reference sequence). CDR3 length: 12 residues. V was cut by 5 bases and J by 9 bases, with 11 bases left in between. CDR3 in DNA: TGTGCCAGCAGTGAGGACCCTCGGCCCCAGCATTTT. This translates into CASSEDPRPQHF.

This clonotype was observed many times. The chain is built from TRBV20-1 and TRBJ1-2; tentatively, D is TRBD1 (5 bases). The V gene lost 0 bases and the J gene lost 4 bases, with 15 bases spanning the gap. The V gene's germline CDR1 is DFQATT and CDR2 SNEGSKA (reference sequence). CDR3 size: 15 residues. CDR3 nucleotide sequence: TGCAGTGCTAGAGATCATACCACAGGATTCTATGGCTACACCTTC. Encoded protein: CSARDHTTGFYGYTF.

Many counts were recorded for this clonotype. CDR3 amino acids: CASSVASGGTDTQYF. DNA of the CDR3: TGTGCCAGCAGTGTTGCTAGCGGGGGCACAGATACGCAGTATTTT. The rearrangement uses TRBV2 and TRBJ2-3; 9 nucleotides match TRBD2. J gave up 1 base and V 4 bases, and 3 bases lay outside the gene matches. The CDR3 length is 15 residues. CDR1 SNHLY and CDR2 FYNNEI come from the germline V gene. Drawing the rest from reference TRBV2 and TRBJ2-3, the complete variable domain is EPEVTQTPSHQVTQMGQEVILRCVPISNHLYFYWYRQILGQKVEFLVSFYNNEISEKSEIFDDQFSVERPDGSNFTLKIRSTKLEDSAMYFCASSVASGGTDTQYFGPGTRLTVL.